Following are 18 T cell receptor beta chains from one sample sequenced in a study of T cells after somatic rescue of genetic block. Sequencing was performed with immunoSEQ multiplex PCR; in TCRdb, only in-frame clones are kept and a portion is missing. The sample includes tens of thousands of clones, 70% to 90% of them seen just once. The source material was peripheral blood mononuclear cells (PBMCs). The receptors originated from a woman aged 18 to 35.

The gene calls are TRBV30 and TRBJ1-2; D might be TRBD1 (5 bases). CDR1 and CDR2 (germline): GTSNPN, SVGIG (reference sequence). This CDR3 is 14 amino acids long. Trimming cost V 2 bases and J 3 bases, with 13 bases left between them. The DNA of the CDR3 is TGTGCCTGGAGTATCCCGGGGCCCTACTATGGCTACACCTTC. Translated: CAWSIPGPYYGYTF.

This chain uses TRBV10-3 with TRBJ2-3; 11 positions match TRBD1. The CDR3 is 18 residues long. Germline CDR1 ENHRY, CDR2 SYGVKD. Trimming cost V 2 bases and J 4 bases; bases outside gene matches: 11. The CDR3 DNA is TGTGCCATCAGTGAGGGACAGGGGGCGCGAGTTTGGGCAGATACGCAGTATTTT. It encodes CAISEGQGARVWADTQYF.

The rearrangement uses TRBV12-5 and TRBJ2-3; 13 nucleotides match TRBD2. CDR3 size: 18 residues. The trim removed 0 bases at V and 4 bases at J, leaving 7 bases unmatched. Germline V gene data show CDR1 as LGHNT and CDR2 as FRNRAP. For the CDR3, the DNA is TGTGCTAGTGGTTTGGTATTACTAGCGGGAGGGTACCCAGATACGCAGTATTTT. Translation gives CASGLVLLAGGYPDTQYF. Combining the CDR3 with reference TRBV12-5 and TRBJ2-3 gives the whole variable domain DARVTQTPRHKVTEMGQEVTMRCQPILGHNTVFWYRQTMMQGLELLAYFRNRAPLDDSGMPKDRFSAEMPDATLATLKIQPSEPRDSAVYFCASGLVLLAGGYPDTQYFGPGTRLTVL.

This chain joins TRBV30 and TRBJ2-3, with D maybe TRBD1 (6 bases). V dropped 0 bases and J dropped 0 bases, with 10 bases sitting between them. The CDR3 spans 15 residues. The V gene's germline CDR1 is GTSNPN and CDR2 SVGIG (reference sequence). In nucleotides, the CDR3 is TGTGCCTGGAGTGTCGGCAGGGGAAGCACAGATACGCAGTATTTT. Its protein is CAWSVGRGSTDTQYF.

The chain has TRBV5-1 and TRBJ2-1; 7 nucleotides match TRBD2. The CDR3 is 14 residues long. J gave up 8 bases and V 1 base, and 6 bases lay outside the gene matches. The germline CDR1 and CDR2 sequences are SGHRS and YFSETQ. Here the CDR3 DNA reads TGCGCCAGCAGCTTGAGGGCCGCGGGAGATGAGCAGTTCTTC. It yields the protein CASSLRAAGDEQFF.

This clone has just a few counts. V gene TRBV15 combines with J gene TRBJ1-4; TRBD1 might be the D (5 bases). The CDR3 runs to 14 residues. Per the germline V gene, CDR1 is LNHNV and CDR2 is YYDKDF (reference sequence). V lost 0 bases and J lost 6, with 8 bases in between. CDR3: CATSRDRADEKLFF. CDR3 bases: TGTGCCACCAGCAGAGACAGGGCTGATGAAAAACTGTTTTTT.

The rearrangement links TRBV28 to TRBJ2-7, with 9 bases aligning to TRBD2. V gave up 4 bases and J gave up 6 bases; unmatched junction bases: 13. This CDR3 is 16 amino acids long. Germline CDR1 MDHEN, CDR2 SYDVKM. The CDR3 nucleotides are TGTGCCAGCAGTTCCTTCGGTGGTAGCGGGAGTGGCGAGCAGTACTTC. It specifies CASSSFGGSGSGEQYF.

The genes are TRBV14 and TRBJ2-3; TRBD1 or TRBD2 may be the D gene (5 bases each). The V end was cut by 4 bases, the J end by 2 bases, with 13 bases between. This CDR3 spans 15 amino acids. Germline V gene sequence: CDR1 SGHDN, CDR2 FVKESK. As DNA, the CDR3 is TGTGCCAGCAGCCGGCATGGGGGTCTCACAGATACGCAGTATTTT. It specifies CASSRHGGLTDTQYF.

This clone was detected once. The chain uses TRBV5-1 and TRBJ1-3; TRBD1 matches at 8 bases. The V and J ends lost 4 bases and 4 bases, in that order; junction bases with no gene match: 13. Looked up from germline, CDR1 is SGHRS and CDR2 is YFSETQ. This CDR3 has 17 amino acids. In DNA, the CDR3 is TGCGCCAGCAGCCCAGGACAGGGCGAGTGGTACGGAAACACCATATATTTT. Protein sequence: CASSPGQGEWYGNTIYF.

The CDR3 region is CASHTGVYEKLFF. CDR3 sequence (DNA): TGTGCCAGCCACACAGGGGTATATGAAAAACTGTTTTTT. The rearrangement joins TRBV2 to TRBJ1-4, with TRBD1 matching over 7 bases. CDR3 length equals 13 residues. Germline V gene sequence: CDR1 SNHLY, CDR2 FYNNEI. The ends lost 8 bases at V and 6 bases at J; junction bases unmatched: 6.

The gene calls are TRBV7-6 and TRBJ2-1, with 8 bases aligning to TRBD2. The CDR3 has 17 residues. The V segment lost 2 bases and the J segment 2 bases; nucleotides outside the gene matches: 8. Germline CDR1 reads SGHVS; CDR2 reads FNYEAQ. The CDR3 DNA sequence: TGTGCCAGCAGCTTATTCGGAAGACTAGCGACCTACAATGAGCAGTTCTTC. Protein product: CASSLFGRLATYNEQFF.

CDR3 DNA sequence: TGTGCCAGCAGTTTATCCCCAGGGGTCTACTCCTACGAGCAGTACTTC. Its protein product is CASSLSPGVYSYEQYF. The rearrangement uses TRBV28 and TRBJ2-7; D possibly corresponds to TRBD1 (6 bases). This CDR3 has 16 amino acids. Trimming cost V 1 base and J 0 bases, with 13 bases left between them. Germline CDR1 MDHEN, CDR2 SYDVKM.

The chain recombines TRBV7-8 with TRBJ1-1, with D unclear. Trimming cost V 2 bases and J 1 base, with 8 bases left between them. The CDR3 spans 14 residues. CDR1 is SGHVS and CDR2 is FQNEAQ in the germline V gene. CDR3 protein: CASSLITANTEAFF. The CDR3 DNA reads TGTGCCAGCAGCTTAATTACGGCGAACACTGAAGCTTTCTTT. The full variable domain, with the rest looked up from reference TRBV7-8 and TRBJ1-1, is GAGVSQSPRYKVAKRGQDVALRCDPISGHVSLFWYQQALGQGPEFLTYFQNEAQLDKSGLPSDRFFAERPEGSVSTLKIQRTQQEDSAVYLCASSLITANTEAFFGQGTRLTVV.

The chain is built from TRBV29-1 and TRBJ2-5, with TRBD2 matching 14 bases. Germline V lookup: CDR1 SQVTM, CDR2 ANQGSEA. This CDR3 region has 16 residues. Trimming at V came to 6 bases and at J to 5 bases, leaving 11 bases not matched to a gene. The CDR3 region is CSVVQPGLAGGETQYF. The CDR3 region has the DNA TGCAGCGTCGTCCAACCAGGACTAGCGGGAGGTGAGACCCAGTACTTC. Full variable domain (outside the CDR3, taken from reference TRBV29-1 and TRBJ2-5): SAVISQKPSRDICQRGTSLTIQCQVDSQVTMMFWYRQQPGQSLTLIATANQGSEATYESGFVIDKFPISRPNLTFSTLTVSNMSPEDSSIYLCSVVQPGLAGGETQYFGPGTRLLVL.

CDR3 sequence reads: CASSLGTGGNEQFF. The CDR3 region has the DNA TGTGCCAGCAGCTTAGGTACAGGGGGCAATGAGCAGTTCTTC. The rearrangement uses TRBV7-8 and TRBJ2-1; 8 bases map to TRBD1. From germline, CDR1 is SGHVS and CDR2 FQNEAQ. This CDR3 is built from 14 residues. Trimming removed 1 base from V and 6 bases from J; junction bases left unmatched: 2. Filled out from reference TRBV7-8 and TRBJ2-1, the complete variable domain reads GAGVSQSPRYKVAKRGQDVALRCDPISGHVSLFWYQQALGQGPEFLTYFQNEAQLDKSGLPSDRFFAERPEGSVSTLKIQRTQQEDSAVYLCASSLGTGGNEQFFGPGTRLTVL.

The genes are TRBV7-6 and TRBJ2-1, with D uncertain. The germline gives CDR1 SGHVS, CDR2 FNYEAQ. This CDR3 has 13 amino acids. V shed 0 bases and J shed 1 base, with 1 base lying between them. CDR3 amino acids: CASSLASYNEQFF. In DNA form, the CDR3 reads TGTGCCAGCAGCTTAGCGTCCTACAATGAGCAGTTCTTC.

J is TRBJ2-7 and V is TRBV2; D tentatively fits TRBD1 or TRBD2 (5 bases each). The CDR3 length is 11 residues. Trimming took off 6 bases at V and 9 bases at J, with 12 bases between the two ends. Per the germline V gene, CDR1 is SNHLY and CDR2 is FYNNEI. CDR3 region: CASRPEGLQYF. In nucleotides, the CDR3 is TGTGCCAGCAGGCCTGAGGGGCTGCAGTACTTC.

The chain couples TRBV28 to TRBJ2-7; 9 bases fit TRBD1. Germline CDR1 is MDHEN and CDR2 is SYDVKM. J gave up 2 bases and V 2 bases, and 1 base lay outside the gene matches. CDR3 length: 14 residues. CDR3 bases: TGTGCCAGCAGTTTAGGACAGGGGCCCTACGAGCAGTACTTC. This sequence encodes CASSLGQGPYEQYF.